A selection of T cell receptor beta chains follows, all from one sample in a study of blood T cell repertoires in COVID-19. Some clones are missing from TCRdb's copy, which holds only in-frame ones; the method was immunoSEQ multiplex PCR. The sample carries 250,000 to 300,000 clones, around nine tenths recorded once. The sample consisted of peripheral blood. These receptor sequences come from a woman aged 70-85 years with COVID-19, enrolled during active disease. CDR3s include the opening cysteine and the closing phenylalanine or tryptophan.

>TRBJ2-7|TRBV20-1
CSARGVNEQYF
>TRBJ2-5|TRBV16
CASSLSDFQETQYF
>TRBJ2-2|TRBV27
CASSTDRRTGELFF
>TRBJ2-2|TRBV7-8
CASSLVSGIGELFF
>TRBJ2-1|TRBV7-2
CASSPRTGKGVDEQFF
>TRBJ1-1|TRBV27
CASSGQENTEAFF
>TRBJ1-1|TRBV9
CASKAGQGAGEAFF
>TRBJ2-7|TRBV4-2
CASSQSGTGVIYEQYF
>TRBJ1-5|TRBV2
CASSLDGASNQPQHF
>TRBJ1-6|TRBV5-1
CASSSWTGDNSPLHF
>TRBJ1-6|TRBV11-2
CASSFPTGSNSPLHF
>TRBJ2-5|TRBV27
CASSQGGETQYF
>TRBJ1-2|TRBV19
CASTSARTAINYGYTF
>TRBJ1-4|TRBV4-2
CASSQEGLGGAGTNEKLFF
>TRBJ2-7|TRBV7-2
CASSLPPSLAGGSYEQYF
>TRBJ2-5|TRBV5-1
CASSPSSGIGETQYF
>TRBJ1-3|TRBV19
CASSDLTGGLSGNTIYF
>TRBJ2-1|TRBV28
CASSLYNEQFF
>TRBJ2-2|TRBV7-8
CASSLDGAGELFF
>TRBJ2-7|TRBV11-2
CASSSGTPVYEQYF
>TRBJ1-2|TRBV4-2
CASSQEQQGHYGYTF
>TRBJ2-2|TRBV6-5
CASSYSRGRTGELFF
>TRBJ2-7|TRBV18
CASSPNRVFHEQYF
>TRBJ1-1|TRBV15
CATSTTTGVTEAFF
>TRBJ1-2|TRBV6-6
CASSLIRGSGNYGYTF
>TRBJ1-1|TRBV18
CASSPDIYKTEAFF
>TRBJ2-3|TRBV5-4
CASSSRGGADTQYF
>TRBJ2-5|TRBV7-2
CASSLIARLAGTETQYF
>TRBJ2-7|TRBV6-5
CASTSGGRGYEQYF
>TRBJ1-3|TRBV3-1/TRBV3-2
CASSHRGASGNTIYF
>TRBJ1-1|TRBV7-9
CASSPPWGTGGREAFF
>TRBJ1-2|TRBV10-3
CAISGRDRGLYGYTF
>TRBJ2-2|TRBV9
CASSRTGGFDGELFF
>TRBJ2-1|TRBV12-5
CASGFGLAGYNEQFF
>TRBJ2-7|TRBV10-3
CAISESDRGGEQYF
>TRBJ1-1|TRBV9
CASSVRREGEAFF
>TRBJ1-4|TRBV5-8
CASSDYPGTGGKLFF
>TRBJ1-2|TRBV24-1
CATSDWSGNTYGYTF
>TRBJ2-7|TRBV4-1
CASSQGPSAGGLAAAYEQYF
>TRBJ1-2|TRBV19
CASSRAGPYGYTF
>TRBJ2-7|TRBV6-5
CASTTGGSTNEQYF
>TRBJ1-2|TRBV28
CASRQGGYGYTF
>TRBJ2-7|TRBV29-1
CSVFAIRDFVYEQYF
>TRBJ2-1|TRBV4-1
CASSSGLAGPYNEQFF
>TRBJ1-2|TRBV19
CATRQGTDGYTF
>TRBJ1-2|TRBV30
CAWSPPPGGHGYTF
>TRBJ1-2|TRBV20-1
CSASNGQGASYGYTF
>TRBJ1-1|TRBV10-3
CAISGGDRYTEAFF
>TRBJ1-2|TRBV12-5
CASGSSGTGVGYTF
>TRBJ2-1|TRBV27
CASSLVPSSYNEQFF
>TRBJ2-7|TRBV28
CASSGLDRVGEQYF
>TRBJ1-5|TRBV27
CASSLGALGDQPQHF
>TRBJ1-3|TRBV28
CASSGDIIAYGNTIYF
>TRBJ1-6|TRBV25-1
CASSYGTPNSPLHF
>TRBJ1-2|TRBV6-5
CASTLTGGDYGYTF
>TRBJ2-7|TRBV7-8
CASSLGTVTKTYEQYF
>TRBJ2-7|TRBV3-1/TRBV3-2
CASSQDGGGYEQYF
>TRBJ2-4|TRBV19
CASSRGELAKNIQYF
>TRBJ1-4|TRBV5-1
CASSAGTGHNEKLFF
>TRBJ1-2|TRBV5-4
CASSLAAAVGYGYTF